Here is one TCR beta chain with its context. This entry comes from a study of OX40 agonist ivuxolimab in advanced cancers. There are 13 residues in the CDR3. With 2 bases removed from V and 5 bases from J, the gap between germline ends came to 9 bases. CDR1 is ENHRY and CDR2 is SYGVKD in the germline V gene. Profiling relied on immunoSEQ multiplex PCR, and the TCRdb table lists in-frame clones only, not all of them. The top ten hold about an eighth of the sample, which has about 40,000 clones, 70% to 90% seen once. This sequence joins TRBV10-3 and TRBJ1-1; tentatively, D is TRBD1 (6 bases). The sequence was obtained from an adult with an advanced solid tumor such as melanoma, head and neck, liver or kidney cancer. Material: CD4+ or CD8+ T cells sorted from blood, obtained in a trial of the OX40 agonist ivuxolimab. The DNA for the CDR3 is TGTGCCATCAGTGAGGCAGGGGAAACTGAAGCTTTCTTT. It translates to CAISEAGETEAFF.